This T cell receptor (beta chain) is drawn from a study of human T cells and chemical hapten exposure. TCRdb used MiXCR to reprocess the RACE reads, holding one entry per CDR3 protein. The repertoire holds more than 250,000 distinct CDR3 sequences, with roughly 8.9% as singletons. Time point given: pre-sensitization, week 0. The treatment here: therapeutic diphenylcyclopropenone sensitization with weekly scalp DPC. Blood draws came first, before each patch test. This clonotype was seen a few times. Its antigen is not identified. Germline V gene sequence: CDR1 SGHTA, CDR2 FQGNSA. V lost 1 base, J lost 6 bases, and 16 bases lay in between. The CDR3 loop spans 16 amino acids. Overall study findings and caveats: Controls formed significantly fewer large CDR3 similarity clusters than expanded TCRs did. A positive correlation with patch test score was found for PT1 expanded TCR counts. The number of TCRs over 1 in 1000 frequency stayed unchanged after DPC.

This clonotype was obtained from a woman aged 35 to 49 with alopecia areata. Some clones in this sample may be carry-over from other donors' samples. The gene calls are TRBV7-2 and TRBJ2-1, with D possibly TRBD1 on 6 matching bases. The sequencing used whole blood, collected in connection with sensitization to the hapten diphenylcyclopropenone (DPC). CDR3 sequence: CASSLGLGGNFNEQFF. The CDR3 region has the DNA TGTGCCAGCAGCTTAGGGCTAGGGGGAAACTTCAATGAGCAGTTCTTC.